This TCR beta chain was profiled in a study of CD8 T cells in Susac syndrome. Germline CDR1 reads LNHDA; CDR2 reads SQIVND (reference sequence). The CDR3 sequence is 13 residues long. The junction had 1 base not matched to a gene; V was cut back by 3 bases and J by 4 bases. Reverse transcription of about 0.45 to 1 ug RNA was carried out with random hexamers. In TCRdb, the immunoSEQ multiplex PCR reads were re-called with MiXCR into one record per CDR3 protein. The profile shows under 200,000 distinct CDR3 sequences, approximately 94% of them singletons. This TCR was sampled from a human donor with Susac syndrome. The genes are TRBV19 and TRBJ1-2; TRBD1 matches at 8 bases. The source material was CD4+ T cells from PBMCs. The chain's CDR3 is CASSITGGYGYTF. CDR3 sequence (DNA): TGTGCCAGTAGTATTACAGGGGGCTATGGCTACACCTTC.